These 9 T cell receptor beta chains originate from one sample sequenced in a study of regulatory T cells in long-lasting Graves disease. Indicated time point: persistent/refractory GD, antithyroid drugs over 5 years with positive TRAb. PBMC-extracted RNA yielded the TCR library. Building the TCR beta libraries relied on iRepertoire HTBI primers, and CDR3 regions underwent Arm-PCR. MiXCR was run by TCRdb on the multiplex PCR reads, yielding one entry per CDR3 protein. The repertoire has roughly 470,000 distinct CDR3 sequences, roughly 20% of them found once; the top ten carry 7.8%. The source material was peripheral blood mononuclear cells (PBMCs), sampled when the disease was refractory, from a patient treated with antithyroid drugs. The receptors were gathered from a female donor with Graves disease.

The V gene is TRBV9, the J gene TRBJ2-7, with D maybe TRBD2 (5 bases). The germline CDR1 and CDR2 sequences are SGDLS and YYNGEE. Trimming removed 3 bases from V and 2 bases from J, with 15 bases in between. This CDR3 comprises 15 residues. The CDR3 spells CASSAGSGPTYEQYF. The CDR3 region has the DNA TGTGCCAGCAGCGCAGGCAGCGGACCCACCTACGAGCAGTACTTC.

This chain joins TRBV19 and TRBJ2-7; D possibly corresponds to TRBD1 (6 bases). Trimming shortened V by 3 bases and J by 2 bases, and 11 bases separated the two germline ends. The CDR3 covers 14 residues. Germline-derived CDR1 and CDR2 are LNHDA and SQIVND (reference sequence). CDR3 region: CASSIRDKAYEQYF. The CDR3 nucleotides read TGTGCCAGTAGTATCCGGGACAAGGCCTACGAGCAGTACTTC.

Concerning this clonotype itself: At one boundary the junction diverges from the germline segment, which might be a read error. V usage is TRBV20-1 and J usage is TRBJ2-7; 11 positions match TRBD1. Germline CDR1 is DFQATT and CDR2 is SNEGSKA (reference sequence). The CDR3 has 15 residues. The CDR3 coding sequence is TGCAGGGCTACACGACCGGGACAGGGGGCCTACGAGCAGTACTTC. Protein sequence: CRATRPGQGAYEQYF.

This clonotype was seen many times. The chain links TRBV2 to TRBJ1-3; no definite D call. Between the trimmed V and J ends, which lost 5 bases and 0 bases, there was a span of 14 bases. CDR1 is SNHLY and CDR2 is FYNNEI in the germline V gene. The CDR3 has 16 residues. CDR3 DNA sequence: TGTGCCAGCAGTTCACGGATAATAGGCTCTGGAAACACCATATATTTT. It encodes CASSSRIIGSGNTIYF.

At least ten counts were recorded for this clonotype. V gene TRBV28 combines with J gene TRBJ2-7; D not resolved. This CDR3 has 12 amino acids. Per germline, CDR1 MDHEN and CDR2 SYDVKM. V was cut by 5 bases and J by 7 bases, with 12 bases left in between. Written as DNA, the CDR3 is TGTGCCAGCAGTCCTGGGGTGGGGGAGCAGTACTTC. This codes for CASSPGVGEQYF.

The chain joins TRBV5-1 to TRBJ2-3; unclear D gene. Germline loops: CDR1 SGHRS, CDR2 YFSETQ. Between the trimmed V and J ends, which lost 5 bases and 2 bases, there was a span of 15 bases. This CDR3 has 15 residues. CDR3 region: CASSQRDINTDTQYF. CDR3 DNA: TGCGCCAGCAGTCAACGCGACATCAACACAGATACGCAGTATTTT.

Remarks on this clonotype: A much larger clone sits a single nucleotide away, making a read error possible. The chain employs TRBV11-2 and TRBJ2-5; D is uncertain. Germline CDR1 is SGHAT and CDR2 is FQNNGV. The CDR3 is 11 amino acids. The DNA for the CDR3 is TGTGCCAGCAGCCTGAGTCTGGCCCAGTGCTTC. Translated: CASSLSLAQCF.

The table lists this clonotype with a few counts. The rearrangement links TRBV20-1 to TRBJ2-2, with TRBD2 matching over 9 bases. With 0 bases clipped from V and 7 bases from J, the junction kept 12 bases outside the gene matches. Germline assignment: CDR1 DFQATT and CDR2 SNEGSKA (reference sequence). The CDR3 runs to 17 residues. CDR3 region: CSARDLSTSGRDGELFF. CDR3 nucleotides: TGCAGTGCTAGAGATCTCTCGACTAGCGGACGGGACGGGGAGCTGTTTTTT.

This clonotype was seen a few times. The V gene is TRBV12-3 or TRBV12-4, the J gene TRBJ1-5, with 8 bases fitting TRBD1. This CDR3 has 18 amino acids. V was clipped by 2 bases and J by 0 bases; unmatched bases: 9. The CDR3 sequence: CASSLIRTGKYSNQPQHF. CDR3 coding DNA: TGTGCCAGCAGTTTAATTCGGACAGGGAAATATAGCAATCAGCCCCAGCATTTT.